The text below deals with one T cell receptor (beta chain). Its target is not known. The PCR had 60 Vbeta and 13 Jbeta primers. TCRdb's copy holds only in-frame clones and misses some; the assay was immunoSEQ multiplex PCR. Seen here are under 110,000 clones, 75% to 85% observed once, and the top ten hold less than 2%. The source of the sample is a study of cytomegalovirus exposure and HLA in healthy donors. About the research overall: Out of about 360 genotyped donors, about 84% belonged to the Caucasian-associated ancestry cluster.

Whole-study results and caveats: The study designated 164 TCR beta chains cytomegalovirus-associated. While the bulk of TCR sequences proved rare, some public TCRs turned up in many donors. The likely explanation for a cluster of highly shared sequence variants was sequencing artifact.

The sample consisted of PBMCs. This clonotype was sampled from a man aged 45-65 years in good health and CMV-seronegative.

CDR3 sequence reads: CASSLISGPGVKLFF. The CDR3 nucleotides read TGTGCCAGCAGTTTAATCTCAGGGCCGGGCGTAAAACTGTTTTTT. The J gene is TRBJ1-4, the V gene TRBV28; a weak D match, TRBD1 (5 bases). Germline V gene data show CDR1 as MDHEN and CDR2 as SYDVKM. The CDR3 runs to 15 residues. V lost 2 bases and J 10 bases, leaving 17 bases between the germline ends.